This T cell receptor beta chain originates from a study of blood T cell repertoires in COVID-19. The method was immunoSEQ multiplex PCR; TCRdb's version includes in-frame clones alone and lacks a portion of them. The sample carries about 76,000 clones, roughly 84% recorded once. V gave up 2 bases and J gave up 5 bases, with 16 bases separating them. The CDR3 runs 16 residues. Germline V lookup: CDR1 SNHLY, CDR2 FYNNEI. Material: peripheral blood. V is TRBV2 and J is TRBJ2-1; D is perhaps TRBD2 (6 bases). This TCR derives from a man aged 55 to 70 with COVID-19, enrolled during active disease. In DNA form, the CDR3 reads TGTGCCAGCAGTGAACGGGCCGGGGCGGGGAACAATGAGCAGTTCTTC. Encoded protein: CASSERAGAGNNEQFF.